This T cell receptor beta chain was sequenced during a study of blood T cell repertoires in COVID-19 (TCRdb year 2020). In the study overall: Collaborator samples came from the United States, Italy and Spain and covered acute and convalescent phases of COVID-19. Nearly every sample came with metadata listing a de-identified subject ID, COVID-19 status, age in years and sex. The samples were drawn from two sources: the first 160 participants of the ongoing ImmuneRACE study, and 1,200 or so subjects contributed by 6 global collaborators. Where HLA class I and class II types were available, the types were taken from metadata supplied by the sample provider, not from assay-based typing. The repertoires were released in a freely available public database meant as a resource for research on the immune response to SARS-CoV-2. Deeply sampled blood TCRbeta repertoires from subjects exposed to, actively infected with, or recovered from COVID-19 were included in the dataset. The prospective study material was composed of cDNA or gDNA derived from T cells, B-cell-depleted T cells, or PBMCs. What the study reported, not specific to this receptor: How much clinical and demographic metadata was included differed by source and by participant, and the metadata was provided uncurated.

Including the terminal cysteine and phenylalanine, the CDR3 comprises 17 residues. The CDR3 DNA has 51 bases and is translated from base 1. Looking up the germline V gene yields CDR1 SQVTM and CDR2 ANQGSEA. Trimming accounts for 7 bases at V and 9 bases at J, while the number of junction bases matched to no gene is 18. Of note for this clone: The antigen this receptor binds is unknown. Qualities for individual bases were not recorded, and no much larger clone is one base off.

Enrolling through a virtual design, the prospective study's participants ranged in age from roughly 18 to 89 years and lived across 24 United States geographic areas. Cohort assignment in the prospective study relied on participant-reported clinical history from a screening survey and a study questionnaire. Mobile phlebotomists in the prospective study collected whole blood, serum and a nasopharyngeal or oropharyngeal swab from every participant. Over a 2-month period, participants in the prospective study had the option of providing additional blood draws and questionnaires. Blood samples from the prospective study were shipped frozen or at room temperature prior to DNA extraction. TCRbeta CDR3 regions were amplified from genomic DNA using the immunoSEQ Assay, a bias-controlled multiplex PCR. Per the authors' processing: Within the assay, amplification of reference gene primers was used to estimate how many nucleated cells each sample contained. To quantify the absolute abundance of each unique TCRbeta CDR3 rearrangement, sequence reads were collapsed and filtered. Productive Simpson clonality was computed per sample as the square root of Simpson's diversity index over productive rearrangements. The clones in this table, taken by TCRdb from immuneACCESS, are in-frame only. Not every clone is retained; where verified, under half of the shortfall comes from an unresolved V gene, and the cause of the rest is unknown. V and J calls and clone size follow that table, whereas D and trimming were derived from the DNA. The sample table shows approximately 140,000 clones, and just under 85% are seen once. About 3.7% of the sample belongs to the ten largest clones.

The rearranged chain carries TRBV29-1 and TRBJ2-1; 13 bases in the junction line up with TRBD2. This receptor was taken from a woman in her fifties or sixties with acute COVID-19. What was sequenced was PBMCs or T cells enriched from blood (not recorded which). At the DNA level, the sequence is TGCAGCGCCCAAGGGACACTAGCGGGAGGGAGGATGAGTGAGCAGTTCTTC. This codes for CSAQGTLAGGRMSEQFF.